This T cell receptor (beta chain) was recorded in a study of hypomethylating agent response in myelodysplastic syndrome. As for the study in general: A diploid cytogenetic profile was most common; mean age 72.2 +/- 6.3 years. Responders were about six patients with complete response or hematologic improvement; roughly 5 were non-responders. General study findings and limits: Only about 11 patients were analyzed in this small cohort. Possible novel MDS antigen recognition by shared GLIPH2 clusters needs experimental validation.

Germline-derived CDR1 and CDR2 are SGHTA and FQGNSA. V gave up 1 base and J gave up 1 base, with 2 bases separating them. There are 13 residues in the CDR3. With respect to this clone: Its target is not known.

Data came from immunoSEQ multiplex PCR; TCRdb stores just in-frame clones and leaves some out. Here the sample spans approximately 4,500 clones, 84% being singletons. This receptor was taken from a human donor with myelodysplastic syndrome. This specimen was bone marrow, taken before or after starting hypomethylating agent treatment for myelodysplastic syndrome (not recorded which). This sequence joins TRBV7-2 and TRBJ1-5; no clear D. Here the CDR3 DNA reads TGTGCCAGCAGCTTAGTGAGCAATCAGCCCCAGCATTTT. Translating gives CASSLVSNQPQHF.